This T cell receptor (beta chain) was identified during a study of blood T cell repertoires in COVID-19. Only in-frame clones appear in the TCRdb table, and some are missing; sequencing was by immunoSEQ multiplex PCR. The sample carries 250,000 to 350,000 clones, around 90% recorded once. The CDR3 is 17 amino acids. The V gene's germline CDR1 is SGHDT and CDR2 YYEEEE. The germline V and J ends were trimmed by 7 bases and 4 bases, with 26 bases remaining between them. V usage is TRBV5-6 and J usage is TRBJ1-2, with TRBD1 as a possible D gene (5 bases). The clonotype comes from a man aged 18 to 30 with active or convalescent COVID-19. Sequencing was performed on peripheral blood. CDR3 DNA: TGTGCCAGCCACCGACAAGTGCAGGGTTCGATTGGCTATGGCTACACCTTC. Protein sequence: CASHRQVQGSIGYGYTF.